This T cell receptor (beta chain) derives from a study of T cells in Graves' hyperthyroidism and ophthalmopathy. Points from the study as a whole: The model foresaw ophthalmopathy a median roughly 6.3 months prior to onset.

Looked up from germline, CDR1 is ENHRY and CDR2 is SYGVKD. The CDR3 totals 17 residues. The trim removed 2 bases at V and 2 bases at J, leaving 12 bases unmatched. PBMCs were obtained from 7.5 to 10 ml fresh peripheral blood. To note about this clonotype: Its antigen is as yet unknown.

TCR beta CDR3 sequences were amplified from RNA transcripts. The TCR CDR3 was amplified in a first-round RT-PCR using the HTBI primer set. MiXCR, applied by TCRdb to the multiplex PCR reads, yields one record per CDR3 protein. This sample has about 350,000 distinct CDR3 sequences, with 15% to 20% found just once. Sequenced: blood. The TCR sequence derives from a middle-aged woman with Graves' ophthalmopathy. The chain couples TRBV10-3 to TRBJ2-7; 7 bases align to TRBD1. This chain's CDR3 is CAISENFRGNGPYEQYF. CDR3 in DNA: TGTGCCATCAGTGAGAACTTCAGGGGGAATGGGCCCTACGAGCAGTACTTC.